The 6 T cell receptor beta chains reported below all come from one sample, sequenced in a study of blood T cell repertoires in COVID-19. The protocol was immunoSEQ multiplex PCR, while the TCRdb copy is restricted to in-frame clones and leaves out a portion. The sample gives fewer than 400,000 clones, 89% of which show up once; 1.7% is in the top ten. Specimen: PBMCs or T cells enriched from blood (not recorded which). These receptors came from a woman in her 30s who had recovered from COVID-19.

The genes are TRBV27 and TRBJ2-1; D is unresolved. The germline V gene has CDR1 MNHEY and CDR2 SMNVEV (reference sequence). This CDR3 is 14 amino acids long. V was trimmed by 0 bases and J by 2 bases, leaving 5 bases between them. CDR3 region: CASSLSRAYNEQFF. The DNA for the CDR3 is TGTGCCAGCAGTTTATCGAGAGCCTACAATGAGCAGTTCTTC.

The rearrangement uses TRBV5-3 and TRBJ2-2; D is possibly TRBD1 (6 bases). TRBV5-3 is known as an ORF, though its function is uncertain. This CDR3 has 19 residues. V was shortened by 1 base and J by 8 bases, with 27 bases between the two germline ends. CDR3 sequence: CARSLFLYAGVRCTGELFF. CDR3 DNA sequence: TGTGCCAGAAGCTTGTTTCTCTACGCAGGGGTACGTTGCACTGGGGAGCTGTTTTTT.

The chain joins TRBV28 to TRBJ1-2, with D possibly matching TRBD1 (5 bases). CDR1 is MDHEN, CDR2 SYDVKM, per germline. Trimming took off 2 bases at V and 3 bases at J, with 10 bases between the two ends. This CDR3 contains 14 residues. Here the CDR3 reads CASSLGTGYYGYTF. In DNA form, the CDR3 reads TGTGCCAGCAGTTTAGGCACAGGCTACTATGGCTACACCTTC.

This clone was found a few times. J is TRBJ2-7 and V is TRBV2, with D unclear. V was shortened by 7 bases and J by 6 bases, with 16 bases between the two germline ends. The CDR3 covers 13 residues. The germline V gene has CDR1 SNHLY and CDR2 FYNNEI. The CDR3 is CASKEEIPGEQYF. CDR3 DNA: TGTGCCAGCAAAGAAGAAATTCCGGGCGAGCAGTACTTC.

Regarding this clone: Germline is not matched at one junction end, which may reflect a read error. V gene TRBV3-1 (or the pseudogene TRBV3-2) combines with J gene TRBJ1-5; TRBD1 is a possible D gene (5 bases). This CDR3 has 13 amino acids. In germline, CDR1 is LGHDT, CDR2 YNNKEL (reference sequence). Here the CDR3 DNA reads TGTGCCAGCAGCCAAGTTGAAGGGGCCCCTTGCATTTTT. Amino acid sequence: CASSQVEGAPCIF.

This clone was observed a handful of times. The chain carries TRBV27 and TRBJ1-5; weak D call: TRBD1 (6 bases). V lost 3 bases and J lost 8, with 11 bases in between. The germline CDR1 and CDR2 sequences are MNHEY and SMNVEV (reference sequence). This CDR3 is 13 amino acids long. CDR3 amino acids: CASSFRPGEPQHF. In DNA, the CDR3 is TGTGCCAGCAGTTTTCGACCAGGGGAGCCCCAGCATTTT.